These 2 T cell receptor beta chains were sequenced from one sample in a study of beta chain features in type 1 diabetes. Isolated RNA was reverse transcribed in full, so expressed TCRB transcripts were sequenced. Only in-frame clones appear in the TCRdb table, and some are missing; sequencing was by immunoSEQ multiplex PCR. The table includes some 150,000 clones, about 44% detected once. The sequenced sample was Tregs from blood. The receptors come from a young man in good health.

This chain connects TRBV30 to TRBJ2-7, with D possibly being TRBD1 (5 bases). Per germline, CDR1 GTSNPN and CDR2 SVGIG (reference sequence). V dropped 4 bases and J dropped 0 bases, with 16 bases sitting between them. This CDR3 spans 15 amino acids. The CDR3 sequence: CAWKRGGSNSYEQYF. For the CDR3, the DNA is TGTGCCTGGAAAAGGGGTGGCAGTAACTCCTACGAGCAGTACTTC.

The chain combines TRBV30 with TRBJ2-7; the D gene is possibly TRBD2 (6 bases). The CDR3 has 16 amino acids. CDR1 and CDR2 (germline): GTSNPN, SVGIG (reference sequence). V was cut by 1 base and J by 7 bases, with 23 bases left in between. The CDR3 region is CAWSDVRWQLGGEQYF. For the CDR3, the DNA is TGTGCCTGGAGTGACGTCCGATGGCAGTTAGGAGGGGAGCAGTACTTC. The full variable domain, completed using reference TRBV30 and TRBJ2-7, is SQTIHQWPATLVQPVGSPLSLECTVEGTSNPNLYWYRQAAGRGLQLLFYSVGIGQISSEVPQNLSASRPQDRQFILSSKKLLLSDSGFYLCAWSDVRWQLGGEQYFGPGTRLTVT.